The clone carrying this T cell receptor beta chain occurred a few times. These data originate in a study of blood T cells in healthy people across ages. In germline, CDR1 is SGHVS, CDR2 FQNEAQ. The CDR3 consists of 13 residues. V lost 11 bases to trimming and J lost 5 bases, with 16 bases between them. Primed by a sample-barcoded 5' primer and a J-beta primer mix, a second PCR proceeded for about 6 to 12 cycles. TCRdb processed the 5' RACE reads anew with MiXCR; each CDR3 protein has one entry. This repertoire shows over 1,500,000 distinct CDR3 sequences, 49% found once; its top ten account for over 2%.

The chain carries TRBV7-8 and TRBJ1-5; D possibly corresponds to TRBD1 (5 bases). The TCR originated in a woman aged 40 to 50 in good health. Sequenced: blood. Here the CDR3 reads CAGGGAVDQPQHF. The CDR3 DNA is TGTGCCGGGGGTGGGGCAGTAGATCAGCCCCAGCATTTT.